This T cell receptor (beta chain) was recovered during a study of blood T cell repertoires in COVID-19. Study details: The United States, Italy and Spain supplied acute and convalescent COVID-19 samples.

Trimming took 1 base from V and 2 from J; bases not matched to a gene: 4. This CDR3 is built from 16 residues. Germline lookup yields CDR1 KGHSH and CDR2 LQKENI. The count of this clone is one. Sequencing was performed with immunoSEQ multiplex PCR; in TCRdb, only in-frame clones are kept and a portion is missing. The table shows under 200,000 clones, with roughly nine tenths occurring only once. The clonotype was recovered from a woman between 65 and 79 years old with acute or convalescent COVID-19. The V and J genes are TRBV18 and TRBJ2-3; 9 bases map to TRBD2. Specimen: peripheral blood. The CDR3 region has the DNA TGTGCCAGCTCACCACAACCTAGCGGGGTCACAGATACGCAGTATTTT. It translates to CASSPQPSGVTDTQYF.